This paragraph covers one T cell receptor (beta chain) sequence. No antigen is known for it. These data come from a study of radiotherapy plus CTLA-4 blockade in lung cancer. Whole-study context: Objective responses were documented in around 18% of patients, with disease control in roughly 33%. The study, taken as a whole, reports: Expansion in blood of tumor-derived TCR clones was seen after radiotherapy plus ipilimumab.

Sequencing was performed with immunoSEQ multiplex PCR; in TCRdb, only in-frame clones are kept and a portion is missing. The table includes tens of thousands of clones, less than 85% detected once. CDR1 MNHEY and CDR2 SVGAGI come from the germline V gene. The CDR3 is 14 residues long. The V end lost 2 bases, the J end lost 1 base, and 8 bases lay between the germline ends. The sequencing here drew on peripheral blood, taken from a patient treated with radiotherapy plus ipilimumab. This receptor was identified in a human donor with non-small cell lung cancer whose response to radiotherapy plus ipilimumab could not be evaluated. Some clones in this sample may be carry-over from other donors' samples. The gene calls are TRBV6-5 and TRBJ1-1; D is unclear. The CDR3 region is CASSYRGANTEAFF. CDR3 sequence (DNA): TGTGCCAGCAGTTACCGAGGCGCGAACACTGAAGCTTTCTTT.